The 17 T cell receptor beta chains below come from one sample, sequenced in a study of T cell responses to AZD1222 COVID-19 vaccine. This table comes from immunoSEQ multiplex PCR, and its TCRdb copy is limited to in-frame clones, with some not included. Of fewer than 200,000 clones listed, roughly 92% were seen once; the top ten hold over 1.5%. This sample comprised peripheral blood, obtained on day 0 of AZD1222 vaccination. The receptors stem from an adult in good health.

CDR3 coding DNA: TGTGCCAGTAGTATAGAGGGGATAAATCAGCCCCAGCATTTT. The encoded protein is CASSIEGINQPQHF. This chain joins TRBV19 and TRBJ1-5; D not certain. Germline loops: CDR1 LNHDA, CDR2 SQIVND (reference sequence). The CDR3 totals 14 residues. V lost 0 bases, J lost 4 bases, and 7 bases lay in between.

The gene calls are TRBV5-1 and TRBJ2-1; possibly TRBD1 for D (6 bases). The V gene's germline CDR1 is SGHRS and CDR2 YFSETQ. Between the trimmed V and J ends, which lost 1 base and 5 bases, there was a span of 10 bases. The length of the CDR3 is 14 residues. DNA for the CDR3: TGCGCCAGCAGCTTGTCAGGGGCGGACAATGAGCAGTTCTTC. It translates to CASSLSGADNEQFF.

This clone was detected only a few times. The chain couples TRBV7-2 to TRBJ1-5; a weak D match, TRBD1 (5 bases). Per germline, CDR1 SGHTA and CDR2 FQGNSA. V lost 1 base and J lost 6, with 13 bases in between. The length of the CDR3 is 15 residues. The CDR3 DNA sequence: TGTGCCAGCAGCTTAGGGAGTGGGGCGGGTCAGCCCCAGCATTTT. Protein: CASSLGSGAGQPQHF.

V usage is TRBV7-9 and J usage is TRBJ2-3; TRBD2 is a possible D gene (5 bases). The V and J ends lost 5 bases and 1 base respectively, with 13 bases between them. In germline, CDR1 is SEHNR, CDR2 FQNEAQ (reference sequence). The CDR3 is 15 amino acids. The CDR3 coding sequence is TGTGCCAGCAGCCAACTAGGCCCGGGCACAGATACGCAGTATTTT. Amino acids: CASSQLGPGTDTQYF.

This chain uses TRBV3-1 (or the pseudogene TRBV3-2) with TRBJ1-1; D might be TRBD1 (5 bases). The germline CDR1 and CDR2 sequences are LGHDT and YNNKEL (reference sequence). CDR3 size: 14 residues. Trimming took 8 bases from V and 1 from J, leaving 14 bases between them. CDR3 loop: CASGLSTANTEAFF. The CDR3 bases are TGTGCCAGCGGTCTCTCGACAGCGAACACTGAAGCTTTCTTT.

V and J are TRBV5-1 and TRBJ1-6, with 7 bases matching TRBD1. Trimming cost V 0 bases and J 13 bases; bases outside gene matches: 7. The CDR3 extends over 14 amino acids. Germline V lookup: CDR1 SGHRS, CDR2 YFSETQ. CDR3 in DNA: TGCGCCAGCAGCTTGGGACAGGGCTATCCCCCCCTCCACTTT. Translated, it gives CASSLGQGYPPLHF. The full variable domain, rest sourced from reference TRBV5-1 and TRBJ1-6, is KAGVTQTPRYLIKTRGQQVTLSCSPISGHRSVSWYQQTPGQGLQFLFEYFSETQRNKGNFPGRFSGRQFSNSRSEMNVSTLELGDSALYLCASSLGQGYPPLHFGNGTRLTVT.

The chain carries TRBV3-1 (or the pseudogene TRBV3-2) and TRBJ1-3; D gene unclear. The CDR3 has 15 residues. Germline V gives CDR1 LGHDT, CDR2 YNNKEL (reference sequence). V lost 4 bases to trimming and J lost 0 bases, with 10 bases between them. The CDR3 DNA sequence: TGTGCCAGCAGCCTCGACATCAGCTCTGGAAACACCATATATTTT. Its protein is CASSLDISSGNTIYF.

This clone was detected only once. The chain recombines TRBV5-1 with TRBJ2-7; possibly TRBD2 for D (6 bases). The length of the CDR3 is 14 residues. Looked up from germline, CDR1 is SGHRS and CDR2 is YFSETQ. Trimming left V 8 bases short and J 5 bases short, with 20 bases between. The CDR3 sequence is CARGDWAVVHEQYF. CDR3 nucleotide sequence: TGCGCCAGAGGGGACTGGGCGGTCGTCCACGAGCAGTACTTC. The whole variable domain, remainder taken from reference TRBV5-1 and TRBJ2-7, is KAGVTQTPRYLIKTRGQQVTLSCSPISGHRSVSWYQQTPGQGLQFLFEYFSETQRNKGNFPGRFSGRQFSNSRSEMNVSTLELGDSALYLCARGDWAVVHEQYFGPGTRLTVT.

This chain connects TRBV9 to TRBJ2-6; a weak D match, TRBD2 (5 bases). Germline V CDR1 and CDR2: SGDLS, YYNGEE. The ends were cut back, 4 bases at V and 1 base at J, with 15 bases in the middle. There are 17 residues in the CDR3. CDR3 amino acids: CASSQQAASSGANVLTF. In nucleotides, the CDR3 is TGTGCCAGCAGCCAGCAAGCGGCGTCGTCTGGGGCCAACGTCCTGACTTTC.

The CDR3 nucleotides are TGTGCCAGCAGCTTTGGGGGGAACACTGAAGCTTTCTTT. Translated, it gives CASSFGGNTEAFF. V and J are TRBV7-2 and TRBJ1-1; TRBD1 might be the D (5 bases). V was clipped by 3 bases and J by 1 base, with 6 bases between them. Germline V gene sequence: CDR1 SGHTA, CDR2 FQGNSA. CDR3 length: 13 amino acids. The whole variable domain, filled in from reference TRBV7-2 and TRBJ1-1, reads GAGVSQSPSNKVTEKGKDVELRCDPISGHTALYWYRQSLGQGLEFLIYFQGNSAPDKSGLPSDRFSAERTGGSVSTLTIQRTQQEDSAVYLCASSFGGNTEAFFGQGTRLTVV.

The chain carries TRBV4-3 and TRBJ1-4; D may be TRBD1 (5 bases). V was clipped by 0 bases and J by 0 bases, with 8 bases between them. CDR3 length: 16 amino acids. Germline lookup yields CDR1 LGHNA and CDR2 YSLEER. CDR3 sequence: CASSQDWGTTNEKLFF. DNA for the CDR3: TGCGCCAGCAGCCAAGATTGGGGGACAACTAATGAAAAACTGTTTTTT.

The rearrangement joins TRBV7-8 to TRBJ2-7, with unresolved D. V shed 2 bases and J shed 7 bases, with 12 bases lying between them. Germline V CDR1 and CDR2: SGHVS, FQNEAQ. CDR3 length: 13 amino acids. CDR3: CASSLHSSEEQYF. The CDR3 DNA reads as TGTGCCAGCAGCTTACACTCCTCGGAAGAGCAGTACTTC.

V usage is TRBV28 and J usage is TRBJ1-2; the match to TRBD1 covers 8 bases. The V gene end was trimmed by 10 bases and the J gene end by 4 bases; junction bases not matched to a gene: 8. There are 13 residues in the CDR3. CDR1 and CDR2 (germline): MDHEN, SYDVKM. Here the CDR3 reads CATRTGSLYGYTF. CDR3 DNA sequence: TGTGCCACTAGGACAGGGAGCCTCTATGGCTACACCTTC.

This chain links TRBV9 with TRBJ2-2, with 12 positions matching TRBD2. The germline V gene encodes CDR1 SGDLS and CDR2 YYNGEE. The CDR3 totals 15 residues. J was trimmed by 6 bases and V by 3 bases; bases with no gene match: 3. The DNA for the CDR3 is TGTGCCAGCAGCGCGACTAGCGGGAGATCCGGGGAGCTGTTTTTT. This translates into CASSATSGRSGELFF.

The chain is built from TRBV27 and TRBJ2-7; D gene ambiguous. This CDR3 has 13 amino acids. V was shortened by 5 bases and J by 3 bases, with 11 bases between the two germline ends. Looked up from germline, CDR1 is MNHEY and CDR2 is SMNVEV (reference sequence). The CDR3 spells CASSAFSGYEQYF. In DNA form, the CDR3 reads TGTGCCAGCAGTGCATTCTCAGGCTACGAGCAGTACTTC.

The rearrangement uses TRBV20-1 and TRBJ1-2; no clear D gene. Between the trimmed V and J ends, which lost 7 bases and 8 bases, there was a span of 11 bases. The V gene's germline CDR1 is DFQATT and CDR2 SNEGSKA (reference sequence). The CDR3 contains 10 residues. The CDR3 DNA reads TGCAGTGTTTTAGGGCGCGGCTACACCTTC. This translates into CSVLGRGYTF.

The chain uses TRBV7-6 and TRBJ2-5; D is unclear. Per the germline V gene, CDR1 is SGHVS and CDR2 is FNYEAQ. This CDR3 contains 13 residues. V was cut by 5 bases and J by 4 bases, with 11 bases left in between. The CDR3 loop reads CASSIRTGETQYF. CDR3 coding DNA: TGTGCCAGCAGCATCAGGACCGGAGAGACCCAGTACTTC.